The subject of this entry is one TCR beta chain. Here immunoSEQ multiplex PCR was the method, and the copy in TCRdb shows in-frame clones only, minus some. The data contain tens of thousands of clones, roughly 87% of them seen just once; the ten biggest clones take up about 31%. This sample is part of a study of T cells in localized non-small cell lung cancer. In germline, CDR1 is ENHRY, CDR2 SYGVKD. The V end lost 10 bases, the J end lost 0 bases, and 13 bases lay between the germline ends. This CDR3 is built from 14 residues. The chain employs TRBV10-3 and TRBJ1-3; maybe TRBD1 (5 bases). This TCR came from a male donor older than 55 with stage I squamous cell lung carcinoma. Sequences were derived from peripheral blood, sampled before any cancer treatment. The CDR3 sequence is CATRGTPSGNTIYF. The CDR3 DNA reads as TGTGCCACCCGAGGGACCCCCTCTGGAAACACCATATATTTT.